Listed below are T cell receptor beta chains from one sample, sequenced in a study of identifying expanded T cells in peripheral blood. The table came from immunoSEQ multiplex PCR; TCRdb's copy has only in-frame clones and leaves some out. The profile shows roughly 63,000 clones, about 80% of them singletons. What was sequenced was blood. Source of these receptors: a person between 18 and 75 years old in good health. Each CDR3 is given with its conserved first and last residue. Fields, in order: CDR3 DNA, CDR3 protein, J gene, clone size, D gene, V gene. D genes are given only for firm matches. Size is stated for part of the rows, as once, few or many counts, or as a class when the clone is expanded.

cdr3_nt: TGCGCCAGCAGTCAATCGGCCAGGGATTACACCGGGGAGCTGTTTTTT
cdr3_aa: CASSQSARDYTGELFF
j_call: TRBJ2-2
clone_size: -
d_call: -
v_call: TRBV23-1

cdr3_nt: TGCAGCGTAGCCCAAATACAGGGTTCTTCCTATGGCTACACCTTC
cdr3_aa: CSVAQIQGSSYGYTF
j_call: TRBJ1-2
clone_size: -
d_call: -
v_call: TRBV29-1

cdr3_nt: TGTGCCAGCAGTGAGGGGGGGAGTTATGGCTACACCTTC
cdr3_aa: CASSEGGSYGYTF
j_call: TRBJ1-2
clone_size: -
d_call: -
v_call: TRBV25-1

cdr3_nt: TGTGTCAGCAGCTTAGCGGAGGAGGGGGTGAAGTACTTC
cdr3_aa: CVSSLAEEGVKYF
j_call: TRBJ2-7
clone_size: -
d_call: -
v_call: TRBV7-9

cdr3_nt: TGTGCCTGGAGTGTTCAGAGGGTCAGATCCTATAATTCACCCCTCCACTTT
cdr3_aa: CAWSVQRVRSYNSPLHF
j_call: TRBJ1-6
clone_size: -
d_call: -
v_call: TRBV30

cdr3_nt: TGTGCCAGCAGCGTAGTCGAATGGGGGGAGGCTGGCTACACCTTC
cdr3_aa: CASSVVEWGEAGYTF
j_call: TRBJ1-2
clone_size: once
d_call: -
v_call: TRBV9

cdr3_nt: TGTGCCAGCAGCCAAACGCAGAATGAAAAACTGTTTTTT
cdr3_aa: CASSQTQNEKLFF
j_call: TRBJ1-4
clone_size: once
d_call: -
v_call: TRBV4-2

cdr3_nt: TGTGCCAGCAGCGCCACAGGGAAGCGGAACACTGAAGCTTTCTTT
cdr3_aa: CASSATGKRNTEAFF
j_call: TRBJ1-1
clone_size: -
d_call: -
v_call: TRBV7-9

cdr3_nt: TGCGCCAGCAGCTCCGGGACCGGCGTCGGAGGCGGCACAGATACGCAGTATTTT
cdr3_aa: CASSSGTGVGGGTDTQYF
j_call: TRBJ2-3
clone_size: -
d_call: -
v_call: TRBV5-1

cdr3_nt: TGTGCCAGCTCACCACCGGAAGCAGGAGGCCGGGGAGGCTACACCTTC
cdr3_aa: CASSPPEAGGRGGYTF
j_call: TRBJ1-2
clone_size: -
d_call: -
v_call: TRBV18

cdr3_nt: TGTGCCAGCAGTGGTGGACAGGGGGCCGGGGAGCTGTTTTTT
cdr3_aa: CASSGGQGAGELFF
j_call: TRBJ2-2
clone_size: -
d_call: TRBD1
v_call: TRBV6-4

cdr3_nt: TGTGCCAGCAGCTCCTTTTCCGGGGAGCTGTTTTTT
cdr3_aa: CASSSFSGELFF
j_call: TRBJ2-2
clone_size: -
d_call: -
v_call: TRBV5-6

cdr3_nt: TGTGCCAGCTCACCGGAACAGGGGGGCAGCTCCTACGAGCAGTACTTC
cdr3_aa: CASSPEQGGSSYEQYF
j_call: TRBJ2-7
clone_size: -
d_call: TRBD1
v_call: TRBV18

cdr3_nt: TGTGCCAGCAGCTCCCGACAGGGGGCGAGCACTGAAGCTTTCTTT
cdr3_aa: CASSSRQGASTEAFF
j_call: TRBJ1-1
clone_size: -
d_call: TRBD1
v_call: TRBV5-4

cdr3_nt: TGTGCCAGCAGCTCGCGGGAGCTGTTTTTT
cdr3_aa: CASSSRELFF
j_call: TRBJ2-2
clone_size: -
d_call: -
v_call: TRBV7-4

cdr3_nt: TGTGCCAGCAGTTTGGGACAGGGGGACTATGGCTACACCTTC
cdr3_aa: CASSLGQGDYGYTF
j_call: TRBJ1-2
clone_size: -
d_call: TRBD1
v_call: TRBV28

cdr3_nt: TGTGCCAGCAGCCCTTACGGGACAGGGGGAAGCAATCAGCCCCAGCATTTT
cdr3_aa: CASSPYGTGGSNQPQHF
j_call: TRBJ1-5
clone_size: -
d_call: TRBD1
v_call: TRBV7-8

cdr3_nt: TGTGCCACCTCAAGTGGAGGGAAGGTGATTGATACGCAGTATTTT
cdr3_aa: CATSSGGKVIDTQYF
j_call: TRBJ2-3
clone_size: -
d_call: -
v_call: TRBV19

cdr3_nt: TGTGCCAGCAGTGAGTGGATAGATACGCAGTATTTT
cdr3_aa: CASSEWIDTQYF
j_call: TRBJ2-3
clone_size: -
d_call: -
v_call: TRBV6-5

cdr3_nt: TGTGCCAGCAGTGAGGGGCTCGTCCCGACCCAGTACTTC
cdr3_aa: CASSEGLVPTQYF
j_call: TRBJ2-5
clone_size: -
d_call: -
v_call: TRBV6-1

cdr3_nt: TGTGCCAGCAAGGACAGCTACAATCAGCCCCAGCATTTT
cdr3_aa: CASKDSYNQPQHF
j_call: TRBJ1-5
clone_size: -
d_call: -
v_call: TRBV2

cdr3_nt: TGTGCCAGCAGTTTTGGAGGGGTCAATCAGCCCCAGCATTTT
cdr3_aa: CASSFGGVNQPQHF
j_call: TRBJ1-5
clone_size: -
d_call: -
v_call: TRBV27

cdr3_nt: TGTGCCAGCAGTTTAAGCGGAAACACCTACGAGCAGTACTTC
cdr3_aa: CASSLSGNTYEQYF
j_call: TRBJ2-7
clone_size: -
d_call: -
v_call: TRBV27

cdr3_nt: TGTGCCACCGAAAAGTACGAGCAGTACTTC
cdr3_aa: CATEKYEQYF
j_call: TRBJ2-7
clone_size: -
d_call: -
v_call: TRBV6-1

cdr3_nt: TGTGCCAGCAGTGATAGTACTTGGGACTCCTCCACAGATACGCAGTATTTT
cdr3_aa: CASSDSTWDSSTDTQYF
j_call: TRBJ2-3
clone_size: few
d_call: -
v_call: TRBV2

cdr3_nt: TGTGCCAGCTCACCAAATGGGGCAAGGGGCCCTGAAGCTTTCTTT
cdr3_aa: CASSPNGARGPEAFF
j_call: TRBJ1-1
clone_size: -
d_call: -
v_call: TRBV18

cdr3_nt: TGTGCCAGCAGTACCCCAGGGCGCCGCAATCAGCCCCAGCATTTT
cdr3_aa: CASSTPGRRNQPQHF
j_call: TRBJ1-5
clone_size: once
d_call: -
v_call: TRBV2

cdr3_nt: TGTGCCAGCAGGGGGGGCAATGAGCAGTTCTTC
cdr3_aa: CASRGGNEQFF
j_call: TRBJ2-1
clone_size: -
d_call: -
v_call: TRBV2

cdr3_nt: TGTGCCTGGATCTCACAGGTCAACACCGGGGAGCTGTTTTTT
cdr3_aa: CAWISQVNTGELFF
j_call: TRBJ2-2
clone_size: once
d_call: -
v_call: TRBV30

cdr3_nt: TGTGCCAGCAGGGACACAGGGATAGAGACCCAGTACTTC
cdr3_aa: CASRDTGIETQYF
j_call: TRBJ2-5
clone_size: once
d_call: -
v_call: TRBV6-1

cdr3_nt: TGTGCCAGCAGTTACTCGAACCTTAAGTTCGGCGCGGAAGCTTTCTTT
cdr3_aa: CASSYSNLKFGAEAFF
j_call: TRBJ1-1
clone_size: -
d_call: -
v_call: TRBV6-5

cdr3_nt: TGTGCCAGCAGTTACAGTGGCCTTAGCACAGATACGCAGTATTTT
cdr3_aa: CASSYSGLSTDTQYF
j_call: TRBJ2-3
clone_size: -
d_call: -
v_call: TRBV6-6

cdr3_nt: TGTGCCAGCAGCCCCTCGGGACAGGAATACAATGAGCAGTTCTTC
cdr3_aa: CASSPSGQEYNEQFF
j_call: TRBJ2-1
clone_size: -
d_call: TRBD1
v_call: TRBV7-9

cdr3_nt: TGTGCCAGCAGCAACAACCCTTCACCCCTCCACTTT
cdr3_aa: CASSNNPSPLHF
j_call: TRBJ1-6
clone_size: few
d_call: -
v_call: TRBV6-5

cdr3_nt: TGTGCCAGCGGGACTAGCGGGCAGCCAAACCAGCAGTTCTTC
cdr3_aa: CASGTSGQPNQQFF
j_call: TRBJ2-1
clone_size: -
d_call: TRBD2
v_call: TRBV14

cdr3_nt: TGTGCCAGCTCACCCGGTATCGGTGAAAAACTGTTTTTT
cdr3_aa: CASSPGIGEKLFF
j_call: TRBJ1-4
clone_size: few
d_call: -
v_call: TRBV18

cdr3_nt: TGCGCCAGCAGCTCCGGGACACTGGCCACCGGGGAGCTGTTTTTT
cdr3_aa: CASSSGTLATGELFF
j_call: TRBJ2-2
clone_size: -
d_call: -
v_call: TRBV5-1

cdr3_nt: TGTGCCAGCTCACCGGGACAATCAGATACGCAGTATTTT
cdr3_aa: CASSPGQSDTQYF
j_call: TRBJ2-3
clone_size: -
d_call: -
v_call: TRBV18

cdr3_nt: TGTGCCAGCAAGGGTCAGAGTCTGCCGAACACTGAAGCTTTCTTT
cdr3_aa: CASKGQSLPNTEAFF
j_call: TRBJ1-1
clone_size: -
d_call: -
v_call: TRBV6-1

cdr3_nt: TGTGCCAGCAGTCCTACACCGGGAGCGGAGACCCAGTACTTC
cdr3_aa: CASSPTPGAETQYF
j_call: TRBJ2-5
clone_size: -
d_call: -
v_call: TRBV6-4

cdr3_nt: TGTGCCAGCAGCTTCGACAGACGCTCCTATAATTCACCCCTCCACTTT
cdr3_aa: CASSFDRRSYNSPLHF
j_call: TRBJ1-6
clone_size: -
d_call: -
v_call: TRBV5-6

cdr3_nt: TGTGCCAGCAAACGGGGGACTTCAGGGGTCACTGAAGCTTTCTTT
cdr3_aa: CASKRGTSGVTEAFF
j_call: TRBJ1-1
clone_size: -
d_call: -
v_call: TRBV6-1

cdr3_nt: TGTGCCAGCGGGAGTAGGGGTTTTACAGGGGAAGCTTTCTTT
cdr3_aa: CASGSRGFTGEAFF
j_call: TRBJ1-1
clone_size: -
d_call: -
v_call: TRBV6-1